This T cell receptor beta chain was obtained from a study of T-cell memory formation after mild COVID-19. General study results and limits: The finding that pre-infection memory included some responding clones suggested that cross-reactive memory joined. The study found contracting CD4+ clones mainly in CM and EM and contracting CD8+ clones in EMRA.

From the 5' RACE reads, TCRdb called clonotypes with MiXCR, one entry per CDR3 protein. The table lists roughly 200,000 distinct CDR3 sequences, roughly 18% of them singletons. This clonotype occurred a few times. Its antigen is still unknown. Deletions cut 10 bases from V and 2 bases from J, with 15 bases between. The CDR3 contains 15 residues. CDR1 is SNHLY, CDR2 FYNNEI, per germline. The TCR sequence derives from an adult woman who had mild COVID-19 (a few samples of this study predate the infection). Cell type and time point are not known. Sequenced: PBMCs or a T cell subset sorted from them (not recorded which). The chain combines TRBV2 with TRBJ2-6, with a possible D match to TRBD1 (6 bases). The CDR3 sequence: CATLRDMAGANVLTF. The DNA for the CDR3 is TGTGCCACCCTCCGGGACATGGCTGGGGCCAACGTCCTGACTTTC.